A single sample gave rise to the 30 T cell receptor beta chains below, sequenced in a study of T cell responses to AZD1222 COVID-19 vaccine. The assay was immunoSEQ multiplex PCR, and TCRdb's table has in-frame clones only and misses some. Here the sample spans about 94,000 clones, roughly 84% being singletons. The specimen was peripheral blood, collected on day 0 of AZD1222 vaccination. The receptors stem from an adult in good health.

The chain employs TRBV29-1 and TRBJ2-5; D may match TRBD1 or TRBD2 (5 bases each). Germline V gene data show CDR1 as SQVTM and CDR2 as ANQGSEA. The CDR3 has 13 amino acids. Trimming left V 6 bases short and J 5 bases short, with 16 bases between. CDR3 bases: TGCAGCGTCCCTGGGGACGGTGGTGAGACCCAGTACTTC. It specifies CSVPGDGGETQYF.

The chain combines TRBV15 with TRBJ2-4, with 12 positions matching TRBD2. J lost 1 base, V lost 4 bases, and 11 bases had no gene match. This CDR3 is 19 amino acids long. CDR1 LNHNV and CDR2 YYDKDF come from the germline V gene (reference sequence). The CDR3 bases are TGTGCCACCAGCATTAAAGTAACCGGGACTAGCGGGGCCAAAAACATTCAGTACTTC. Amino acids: CATSIKVTGTSGAKNIQYF. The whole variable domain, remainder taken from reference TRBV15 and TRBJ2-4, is DAMVIQNPRYQVTQFGKPVTLSCSQTLNHNVMYWYQQKSSQAPKLLFHYYDKDFNNEADTPDNFQSRRPNTSFCFLDIRSPGLGDTAMYLCATSIKVTGTSGAKNIQYFGAGTRLSVL.

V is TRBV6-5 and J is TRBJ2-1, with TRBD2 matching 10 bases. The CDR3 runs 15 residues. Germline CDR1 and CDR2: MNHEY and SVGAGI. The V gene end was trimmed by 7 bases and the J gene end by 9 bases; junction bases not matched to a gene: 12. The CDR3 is CASTLGAGGPGEQFF. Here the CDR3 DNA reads TGTGCCAGCACCCTGGGAGCGGGGGGGCCCGGTGAGCAGTTCTTC.

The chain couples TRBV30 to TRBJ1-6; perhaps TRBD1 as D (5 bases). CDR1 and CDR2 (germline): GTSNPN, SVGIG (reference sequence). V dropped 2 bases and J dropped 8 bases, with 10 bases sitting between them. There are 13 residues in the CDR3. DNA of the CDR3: TGTGCCTGGAGTCCGGGGGGTCATTCACCCCTCCACTTT. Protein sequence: CAWSPGGHSPLHF.

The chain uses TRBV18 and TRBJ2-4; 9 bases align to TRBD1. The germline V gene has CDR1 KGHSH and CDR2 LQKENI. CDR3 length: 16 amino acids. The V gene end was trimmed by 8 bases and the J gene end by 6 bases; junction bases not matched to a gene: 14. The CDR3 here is CASPNPNRQGVNIQYF. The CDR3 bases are TGTGCCAGCCCAAATCCTAACCGACAGGGGGTAAACATTCAGTACTTC.

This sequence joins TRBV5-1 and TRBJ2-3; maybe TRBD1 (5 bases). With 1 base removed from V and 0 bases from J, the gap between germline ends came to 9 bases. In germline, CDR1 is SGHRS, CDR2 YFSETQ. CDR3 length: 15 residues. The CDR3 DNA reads TGCGCCAGCAGCTTGTGGGGCCTTAGCACAGATACGCAGTATTTT. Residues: CASSLWGLSTDTQYF.

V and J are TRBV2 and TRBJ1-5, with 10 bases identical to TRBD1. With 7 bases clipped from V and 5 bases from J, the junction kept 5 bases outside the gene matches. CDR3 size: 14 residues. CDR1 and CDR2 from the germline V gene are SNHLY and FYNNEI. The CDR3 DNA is TGTGCCAGCACCGGGACAGGGGAGTATCAGCCCCAGCATTTT. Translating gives CASTGTGEYQPQHF.

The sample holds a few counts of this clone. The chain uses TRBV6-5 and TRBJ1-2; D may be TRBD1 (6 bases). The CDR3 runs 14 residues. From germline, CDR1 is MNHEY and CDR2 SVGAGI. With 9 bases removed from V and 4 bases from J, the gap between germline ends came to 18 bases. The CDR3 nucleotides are TGTGCCAGTGGAAGCGGGGGGGCGGTCTATGGCTACACCTTC. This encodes CASGSGGAVYGYTF.

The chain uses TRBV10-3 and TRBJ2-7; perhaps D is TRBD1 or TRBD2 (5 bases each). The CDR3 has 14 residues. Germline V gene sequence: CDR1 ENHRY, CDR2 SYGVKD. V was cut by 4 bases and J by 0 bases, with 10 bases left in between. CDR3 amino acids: CAISGYGGSYEQYF. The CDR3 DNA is TGTGCCATCAGTGGGTATGGGGGCTCCTACGAGCAGTACTTC.

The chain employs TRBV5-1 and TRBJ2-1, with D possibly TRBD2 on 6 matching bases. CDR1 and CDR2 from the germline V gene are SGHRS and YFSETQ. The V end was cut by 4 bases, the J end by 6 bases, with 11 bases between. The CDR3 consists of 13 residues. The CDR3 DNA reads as TGCGCCAGCAGCACGGGACTTCTCAATGAGCAGTTCTTC. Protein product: CASSTGLLNEQFF.

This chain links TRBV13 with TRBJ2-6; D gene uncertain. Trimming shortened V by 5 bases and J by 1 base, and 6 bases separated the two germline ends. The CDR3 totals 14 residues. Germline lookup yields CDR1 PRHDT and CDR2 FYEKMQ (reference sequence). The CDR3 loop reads CASSPSSGANVLTF. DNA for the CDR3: TGTGCCAGCAGCCCCTCGTCTGGGGCCAACGTCCTGACTTTC.

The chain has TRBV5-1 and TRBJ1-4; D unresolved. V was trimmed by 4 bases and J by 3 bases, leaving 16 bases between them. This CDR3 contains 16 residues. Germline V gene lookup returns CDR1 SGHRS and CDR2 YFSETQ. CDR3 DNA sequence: TGCGCCAGCAGCCCGGCCGAGGGCGGATCTAATGAAAAACTGTTTTTT. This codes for CASSPAEGGSNEKLFF.

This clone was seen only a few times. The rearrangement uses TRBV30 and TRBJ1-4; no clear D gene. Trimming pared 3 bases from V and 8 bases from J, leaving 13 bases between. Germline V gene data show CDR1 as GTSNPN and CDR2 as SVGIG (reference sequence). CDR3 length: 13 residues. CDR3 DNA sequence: TGTGCCTGGAGCGGCCCGAGTGCGGAAAAACTGTTTTTT. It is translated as CAWSGPSAEKLFF.

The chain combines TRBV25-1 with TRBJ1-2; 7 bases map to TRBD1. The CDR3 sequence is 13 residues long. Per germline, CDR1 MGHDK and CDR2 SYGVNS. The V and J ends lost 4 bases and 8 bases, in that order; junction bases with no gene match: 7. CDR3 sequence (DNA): TGTGCCAGCAGTGTACACCAGGGGGGAGGCTACACCTTC. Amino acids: CASSVHQGGGYTF.

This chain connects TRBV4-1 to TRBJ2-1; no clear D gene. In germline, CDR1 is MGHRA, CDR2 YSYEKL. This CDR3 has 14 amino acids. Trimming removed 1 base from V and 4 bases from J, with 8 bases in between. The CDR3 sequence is CASSQGILYNEQFF. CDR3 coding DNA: TGCGCCAGCAGCCAAGGGATCTTGTACAATGAGCAGTTCTTC.

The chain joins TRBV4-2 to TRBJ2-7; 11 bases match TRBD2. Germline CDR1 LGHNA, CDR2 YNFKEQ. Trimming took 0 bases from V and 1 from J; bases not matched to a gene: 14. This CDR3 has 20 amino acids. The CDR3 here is CASSQDLGPSGGKPSYEQYF. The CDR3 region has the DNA TGTGCCAGCAGCCAAGATCTTGGCCCTAGCGGGGGGAAACCTTCCTACGAGCAGTACTTC.

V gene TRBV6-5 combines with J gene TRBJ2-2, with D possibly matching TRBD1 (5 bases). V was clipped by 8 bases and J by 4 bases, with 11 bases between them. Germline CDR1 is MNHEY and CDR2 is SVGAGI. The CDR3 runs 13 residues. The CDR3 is CASGKRGTGELFF. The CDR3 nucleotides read TGTGCCAGCGGGAAAAGGGGCACCGGGGAGCTGTTTTTT.

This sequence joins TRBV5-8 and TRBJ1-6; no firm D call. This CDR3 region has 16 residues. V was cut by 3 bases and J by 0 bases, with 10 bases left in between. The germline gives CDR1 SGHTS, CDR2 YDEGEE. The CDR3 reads CASSYPKSSYNSPLHF. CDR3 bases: TGTGCCAGCAGCTACCCAAAAAGCTCCTATAATTCACCCCTCCACTTT.

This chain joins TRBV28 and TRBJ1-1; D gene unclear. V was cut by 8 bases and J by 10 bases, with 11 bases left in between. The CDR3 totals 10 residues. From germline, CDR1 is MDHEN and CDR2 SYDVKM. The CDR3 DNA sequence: TGTGCCAGCGGAAGAGGTGGAGCTTTCTTT. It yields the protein CASGRGGAFF.

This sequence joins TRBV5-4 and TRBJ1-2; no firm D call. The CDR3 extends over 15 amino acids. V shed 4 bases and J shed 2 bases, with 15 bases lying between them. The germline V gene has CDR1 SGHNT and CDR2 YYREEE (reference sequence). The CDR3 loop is CASSPNPSRNYGYTF. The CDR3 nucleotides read TGTGCCAGCAGCCCCAATCCCTCGAGGAACTATGGCTACACCTTC.

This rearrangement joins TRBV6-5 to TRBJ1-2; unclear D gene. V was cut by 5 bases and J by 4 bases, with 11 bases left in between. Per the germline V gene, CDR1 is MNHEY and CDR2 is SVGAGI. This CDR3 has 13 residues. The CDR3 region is CASSRPLFYGYTF. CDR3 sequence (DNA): TGTGCCAGCAGTCGTCCTCTCTTCTATGGCTACACCTTC.

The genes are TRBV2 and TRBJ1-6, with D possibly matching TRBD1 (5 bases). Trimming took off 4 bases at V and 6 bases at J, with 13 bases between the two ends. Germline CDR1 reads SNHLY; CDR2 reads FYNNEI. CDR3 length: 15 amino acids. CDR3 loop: CASSVTPGGNSPLHF. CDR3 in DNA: TGTGCCAGCAGTGTAACCCCTGGGGGTAATTCACCCCTCCACTTT.

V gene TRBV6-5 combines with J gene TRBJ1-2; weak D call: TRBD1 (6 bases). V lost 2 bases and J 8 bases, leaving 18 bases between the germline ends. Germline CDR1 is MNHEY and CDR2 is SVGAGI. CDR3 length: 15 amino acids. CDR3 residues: CASSYAGTPRGGYTF. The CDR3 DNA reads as TGTGCCAGCAGTTACGCCGGGACCCCCAGGGGAGGCTACACCTTC.

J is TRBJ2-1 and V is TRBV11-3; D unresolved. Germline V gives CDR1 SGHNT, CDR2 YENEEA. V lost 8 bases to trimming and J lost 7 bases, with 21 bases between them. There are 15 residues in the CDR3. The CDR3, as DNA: TGTGCCAGCTCAATGGAATCCTCTGGAAGAAATGAGCAGTTCTTC. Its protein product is CASSMESSGRNEQFF.

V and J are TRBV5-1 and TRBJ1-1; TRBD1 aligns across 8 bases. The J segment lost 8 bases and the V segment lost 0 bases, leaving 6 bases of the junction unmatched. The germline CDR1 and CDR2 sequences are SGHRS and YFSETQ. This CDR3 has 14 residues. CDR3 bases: TGCGCCAGCAGCTTGGCCGGTTGGGACAGGGAAGCTTTCTTT. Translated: CASSLAGWDREAFF.

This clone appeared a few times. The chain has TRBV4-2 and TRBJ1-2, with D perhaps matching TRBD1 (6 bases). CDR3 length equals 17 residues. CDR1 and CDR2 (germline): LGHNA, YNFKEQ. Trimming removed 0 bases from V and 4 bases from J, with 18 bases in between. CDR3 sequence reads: CASSQDITAQGLYGYTF. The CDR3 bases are TGTGCCAGCAGCCAAGATATAACAGCCCAGGGGCTCTATGGCTACACCTTC.

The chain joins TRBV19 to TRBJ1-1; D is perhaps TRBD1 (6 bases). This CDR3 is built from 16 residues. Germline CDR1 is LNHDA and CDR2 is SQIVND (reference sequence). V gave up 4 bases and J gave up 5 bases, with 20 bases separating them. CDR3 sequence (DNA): TGTGCCAGTAGTAAGACAGGAGGGGGTTCTCTGACTGAAGCTTTCTTT. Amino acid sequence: CASSKTGGGSLTEAFF.

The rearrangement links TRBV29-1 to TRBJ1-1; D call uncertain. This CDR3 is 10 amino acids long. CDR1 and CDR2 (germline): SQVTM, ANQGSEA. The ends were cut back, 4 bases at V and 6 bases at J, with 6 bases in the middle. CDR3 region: CSVGNPEAFF. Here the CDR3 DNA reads TGCAGCGTTGGAAACCCTGAAGCTTTCTTT.

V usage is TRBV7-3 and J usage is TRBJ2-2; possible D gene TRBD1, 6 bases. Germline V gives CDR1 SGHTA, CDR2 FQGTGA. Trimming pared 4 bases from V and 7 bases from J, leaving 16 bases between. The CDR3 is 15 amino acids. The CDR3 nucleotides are TGTGCCAGCAGCTGCACACAGGGTAAGCACGGGGAGCTGTTTTTT. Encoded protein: CASSCTQGKHGELFF.

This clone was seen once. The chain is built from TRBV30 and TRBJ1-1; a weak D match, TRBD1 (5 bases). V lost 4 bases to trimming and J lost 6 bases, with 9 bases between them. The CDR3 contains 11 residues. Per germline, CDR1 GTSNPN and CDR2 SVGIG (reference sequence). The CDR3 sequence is CAWTVGAEAFF. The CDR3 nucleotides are TGTGCCTGGACCGTAGGGGCTGAAGCTTTCTTT.